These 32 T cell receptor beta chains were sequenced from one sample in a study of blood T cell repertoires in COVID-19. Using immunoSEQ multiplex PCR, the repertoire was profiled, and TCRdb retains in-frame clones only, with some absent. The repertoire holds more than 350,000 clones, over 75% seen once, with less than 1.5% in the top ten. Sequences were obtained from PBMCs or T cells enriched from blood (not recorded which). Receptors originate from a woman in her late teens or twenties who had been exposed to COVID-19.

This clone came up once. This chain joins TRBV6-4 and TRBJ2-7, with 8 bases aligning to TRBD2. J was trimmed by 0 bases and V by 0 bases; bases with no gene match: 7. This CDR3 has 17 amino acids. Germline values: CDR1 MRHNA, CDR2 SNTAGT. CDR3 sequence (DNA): TGTGCCAGCAGTGACTCCAAAAGCGGGAGTATCTCCTACGAGCAGTACTTC. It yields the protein CASSDSKSGSISYEQYF.

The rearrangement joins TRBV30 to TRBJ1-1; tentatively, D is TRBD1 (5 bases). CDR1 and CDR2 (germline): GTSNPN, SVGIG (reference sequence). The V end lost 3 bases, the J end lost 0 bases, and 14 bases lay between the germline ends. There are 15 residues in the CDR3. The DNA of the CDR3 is TGTGCCTGGAGCCTCCCGGGGGGTTTGAACACTGAAGCTTTCTTT. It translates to CAWSLPGGLNTEAFF.

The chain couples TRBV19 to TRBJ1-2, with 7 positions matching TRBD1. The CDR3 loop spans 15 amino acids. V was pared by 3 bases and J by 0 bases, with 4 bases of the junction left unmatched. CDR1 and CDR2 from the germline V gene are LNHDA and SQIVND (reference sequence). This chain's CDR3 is CASSIRDSSNYGYTF. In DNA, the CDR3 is TGTGCCAGTAGTATCAGGGACAGTTCTAACTATGGCTACACCTTC.

The DNA of the CDR3 is TGTGCCAGCAGGACAGGGAGAGGAAACACCATATATTTT. Translated, it gives CASRTGRGNTIYF. The chain has TRBV6-5 and TRBJ1-3; TRBD1 aligns across 7 bases. J gave up 4 bases and V 6 bases, and 3 bases lay outside the gene matches. Germline-derived CDR1 and CDR2 are MNHEY and SVGAGI. The CDR3 runs to 13 residues.

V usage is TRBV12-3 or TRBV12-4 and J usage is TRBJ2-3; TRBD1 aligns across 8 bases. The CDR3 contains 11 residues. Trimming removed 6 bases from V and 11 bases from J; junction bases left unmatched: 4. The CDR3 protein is CASRDREEQYF. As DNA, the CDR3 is TGTGCCAGCAGGGACAGGGAGGAGCAGTATTTT.

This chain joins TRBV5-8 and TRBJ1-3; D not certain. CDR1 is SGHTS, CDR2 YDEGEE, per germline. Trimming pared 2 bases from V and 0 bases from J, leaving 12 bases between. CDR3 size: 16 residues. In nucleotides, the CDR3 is TGTGCCAGCAGCTTCGGCGGGCTGAGCTCTGGAAACACCATATATTTT. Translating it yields CASSFGGLSSGNTIYF.

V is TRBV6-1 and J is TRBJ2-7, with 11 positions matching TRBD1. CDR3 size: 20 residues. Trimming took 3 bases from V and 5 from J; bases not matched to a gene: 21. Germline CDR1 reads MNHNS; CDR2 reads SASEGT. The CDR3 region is CASSEPRLDRGRLRENEQYF. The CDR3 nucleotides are TGTGCCAGCAGTGAGCCCCGTCTGGACAGGGGGCGCCTGCGGGAGAACGAGCAGTACTTC.

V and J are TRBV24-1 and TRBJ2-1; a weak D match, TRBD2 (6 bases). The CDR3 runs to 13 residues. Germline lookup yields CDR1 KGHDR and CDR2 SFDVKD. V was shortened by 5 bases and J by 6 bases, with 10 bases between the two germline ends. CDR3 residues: CATSGAGLNEQFF. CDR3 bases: TGTGCCACCAGTGGCGCGGGGCTCAATGAGCAGTTCTTC.

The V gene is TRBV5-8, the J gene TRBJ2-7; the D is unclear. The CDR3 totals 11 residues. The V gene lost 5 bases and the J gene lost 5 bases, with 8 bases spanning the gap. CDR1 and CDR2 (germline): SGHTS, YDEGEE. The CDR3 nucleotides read TGTGCCAGCAGTGGGCCCGACGAGCAGTACTTC. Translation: CASSGPDEQYF. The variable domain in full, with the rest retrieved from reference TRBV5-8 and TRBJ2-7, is EAGVTQSPTHLIKTRGQQATLRCSPISGHTSVYWYQQALGLGLQFLLWYDEGEERNRGNFPPRFSGRQFPNYSSELNVNALELEDSALYLCASSGPDEQYFGPGTRLTVT.

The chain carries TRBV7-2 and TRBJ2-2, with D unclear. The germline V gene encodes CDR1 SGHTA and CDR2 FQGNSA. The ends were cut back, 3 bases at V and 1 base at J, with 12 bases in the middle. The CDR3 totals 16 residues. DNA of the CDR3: TGTGCCAGCAGCTTCTCCGGAGCCTTGAACACCGGGGAGCTGTTTTTT. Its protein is CASSFSGALNTGELFF.

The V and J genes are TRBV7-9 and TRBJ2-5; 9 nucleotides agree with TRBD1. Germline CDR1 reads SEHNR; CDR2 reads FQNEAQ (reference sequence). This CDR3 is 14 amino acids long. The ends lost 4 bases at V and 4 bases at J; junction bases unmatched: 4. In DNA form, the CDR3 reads TGTGCCAGCAGCTCGGGACAGGGAGCAGAGACCCAGTACTTC. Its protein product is CASSSGQGAETQYF.

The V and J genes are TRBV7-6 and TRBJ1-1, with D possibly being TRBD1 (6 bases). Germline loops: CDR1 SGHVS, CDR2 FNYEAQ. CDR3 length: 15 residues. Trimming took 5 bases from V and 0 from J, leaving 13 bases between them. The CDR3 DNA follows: TGTGCCAGCAGCCAAGAGACAGGCATGAACACTGAAGCTTTCTTT. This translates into CASSQETGMNTEAFF.

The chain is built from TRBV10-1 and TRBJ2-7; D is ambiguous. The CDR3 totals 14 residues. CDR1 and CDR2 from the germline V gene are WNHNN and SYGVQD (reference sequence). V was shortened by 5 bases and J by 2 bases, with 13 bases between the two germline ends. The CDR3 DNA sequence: TGCGCCAGCAGTTTTGGCGGATCAACCTACGAGCAGTACTTC. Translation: CASSFGGSTYEQYF.

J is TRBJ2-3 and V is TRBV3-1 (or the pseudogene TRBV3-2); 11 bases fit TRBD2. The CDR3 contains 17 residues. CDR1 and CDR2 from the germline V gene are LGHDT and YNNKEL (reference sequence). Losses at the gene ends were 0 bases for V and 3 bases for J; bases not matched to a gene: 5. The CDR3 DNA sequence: TGTGCCAGCAGCCAAGATCTAGCGGGGGGCCATACAGATACGCAGTATTTT. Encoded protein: CASSQDLAGGHTDTQYF.

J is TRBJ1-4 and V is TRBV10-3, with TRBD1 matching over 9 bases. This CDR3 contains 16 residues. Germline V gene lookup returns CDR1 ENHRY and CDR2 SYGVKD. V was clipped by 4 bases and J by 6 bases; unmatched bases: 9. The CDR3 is CAISGGDREGDEKLFF. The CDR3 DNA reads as TGTGCCATCAGTGGCGGGGACAGGGAGGGCGATGAAAAACTGTTTTTT.

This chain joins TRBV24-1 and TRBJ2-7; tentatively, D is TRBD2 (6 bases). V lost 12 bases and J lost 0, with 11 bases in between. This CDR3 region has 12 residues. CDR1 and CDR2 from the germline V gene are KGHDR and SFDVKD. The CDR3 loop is CAALGGSYEQYF. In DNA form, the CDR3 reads TGTGCCGCCTTGGGAGGCTCCTACGAGCAGTACTTC.

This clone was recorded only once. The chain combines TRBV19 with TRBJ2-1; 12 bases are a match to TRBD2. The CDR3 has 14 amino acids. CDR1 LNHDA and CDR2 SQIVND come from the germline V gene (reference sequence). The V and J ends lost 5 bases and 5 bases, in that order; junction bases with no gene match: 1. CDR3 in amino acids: CASSRTSGNNEQFF. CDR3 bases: TGTGCCAGTAGTCGGACTAGCGGGAACAATGAGCAGTTCTTC.

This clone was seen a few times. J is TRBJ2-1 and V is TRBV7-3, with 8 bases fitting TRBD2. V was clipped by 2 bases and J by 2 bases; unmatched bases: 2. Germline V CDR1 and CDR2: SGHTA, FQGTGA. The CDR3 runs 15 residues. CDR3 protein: CASSLRGGPYNEQFF. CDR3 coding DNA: TGTGCCAGCAGCTTACGGGGGGGCCCCTACAATGAGCAGTTCTTC.

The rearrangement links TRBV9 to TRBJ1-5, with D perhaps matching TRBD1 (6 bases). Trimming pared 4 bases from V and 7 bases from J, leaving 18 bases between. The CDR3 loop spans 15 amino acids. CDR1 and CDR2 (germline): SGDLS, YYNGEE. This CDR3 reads CASSPTGTANQPQHF. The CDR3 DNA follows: TGTGCCAGCAGCCCTACAGGGACCGCCAACCAGCCCCAGCATTTT. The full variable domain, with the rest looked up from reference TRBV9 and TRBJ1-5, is DSGVTQTPKHLITATGQRVTLRCSPRSGDLSVYWYQQSLDQGLQFLIQYYNGEERAKGNILERFSAQQFPDLHSELNLSSLELGDSALYFCASSPTGTANQPQHFGDGTRLSIL.

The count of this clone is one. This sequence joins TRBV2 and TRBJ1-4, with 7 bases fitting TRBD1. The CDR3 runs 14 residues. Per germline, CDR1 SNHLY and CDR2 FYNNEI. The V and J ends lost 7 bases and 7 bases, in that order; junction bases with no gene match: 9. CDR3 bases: TGTGCCAGCACCGCGGACAGGATGGCTGAAAAACTGTTTTTT. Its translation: CASTADRMAEKLFF.

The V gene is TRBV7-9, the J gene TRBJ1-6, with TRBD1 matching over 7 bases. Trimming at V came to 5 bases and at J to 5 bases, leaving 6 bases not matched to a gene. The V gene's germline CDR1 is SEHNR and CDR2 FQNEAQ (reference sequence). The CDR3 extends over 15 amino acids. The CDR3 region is CASSPDRVDNSPLHF. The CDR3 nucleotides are TGTGCCAGCAGCCCTGACAGGGTGGATAATTCACCCCTCCACTTT.

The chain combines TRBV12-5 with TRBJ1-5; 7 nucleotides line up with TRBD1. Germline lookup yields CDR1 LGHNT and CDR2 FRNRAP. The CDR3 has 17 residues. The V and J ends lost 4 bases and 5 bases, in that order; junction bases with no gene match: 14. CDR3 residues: CASGSERQGLSDQPQHF. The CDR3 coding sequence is TGTGCTAGTGGTTCCGAAAGACAGGGTCTGTCGGATCAGCCCCAGCATTTT.

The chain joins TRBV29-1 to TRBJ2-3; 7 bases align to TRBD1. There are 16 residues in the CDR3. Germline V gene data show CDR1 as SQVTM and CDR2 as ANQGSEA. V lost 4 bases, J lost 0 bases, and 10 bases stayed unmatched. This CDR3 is CSVGDRGGSSTDTQYF. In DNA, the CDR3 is TGCAGCGTTGGAGACCGAGGGGGCTCTAGCACAGATACGCAGTATTTT.

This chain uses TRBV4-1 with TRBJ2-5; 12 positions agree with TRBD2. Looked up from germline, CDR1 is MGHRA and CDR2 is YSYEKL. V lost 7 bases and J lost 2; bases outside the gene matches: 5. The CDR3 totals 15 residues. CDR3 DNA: TGCGCCAGCAAATCCGGGACTAGCGGGCAAGAGACCCAGTACTTC. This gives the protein CASKSGTSGQETQYF.

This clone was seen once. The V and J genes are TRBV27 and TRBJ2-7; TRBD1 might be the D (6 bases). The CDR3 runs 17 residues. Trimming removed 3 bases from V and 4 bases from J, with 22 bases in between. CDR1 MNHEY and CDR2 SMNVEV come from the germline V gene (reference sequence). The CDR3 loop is CASSLGRFGQSVYEQYF. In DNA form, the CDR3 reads TGTGCCAGCAGTTTGGGTAGGTTTGGACAGTCAGTTTACGAGCAGTACTTC.

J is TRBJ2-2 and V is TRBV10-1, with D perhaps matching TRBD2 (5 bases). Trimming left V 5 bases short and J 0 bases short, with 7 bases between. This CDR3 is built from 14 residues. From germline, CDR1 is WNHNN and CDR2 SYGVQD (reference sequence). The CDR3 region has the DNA TGCGCCAGCAGTTTTAGCGCGAACACCGGGGAGCTGTTTTTT. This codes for CASSFSANTGELFF.

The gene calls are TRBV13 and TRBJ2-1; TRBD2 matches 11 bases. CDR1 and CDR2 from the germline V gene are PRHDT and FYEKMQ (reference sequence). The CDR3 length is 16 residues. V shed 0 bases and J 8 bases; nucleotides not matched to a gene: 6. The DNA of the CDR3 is TGTGCCAGCAGCTTAGGGGCTAGCGGGAGGACGGATGAGCAGTTCTTC. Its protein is CASSLGASGRTDEQFF. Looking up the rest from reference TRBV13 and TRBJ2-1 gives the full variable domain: AAGVIQSPRHLIKEKRETATLKCYPIPRHDTVYWYQQGPGQDPQFLISFYEKMQSDKGSIPDRFSAQQFSDYHSELNMSSLELGDSALYFCASSLGASGRTDEQFFGPGTRLTVL.

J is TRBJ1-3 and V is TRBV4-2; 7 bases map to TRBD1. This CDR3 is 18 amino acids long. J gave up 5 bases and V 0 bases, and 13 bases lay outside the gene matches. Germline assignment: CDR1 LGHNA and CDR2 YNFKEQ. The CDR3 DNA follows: TGTGCCAGCAGCCAAGATAACCCCGCGACAGGGTATAGAAACACCATATATTTT. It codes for CASSQDNPATGYRNTIYF.

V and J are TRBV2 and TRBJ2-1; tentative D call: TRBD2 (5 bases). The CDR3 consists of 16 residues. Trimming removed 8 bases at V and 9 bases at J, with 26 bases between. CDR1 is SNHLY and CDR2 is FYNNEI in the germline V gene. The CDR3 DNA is TGTGCCAGCGGCCGCGGGCAGGCGGGCAATTATATTGAGCAGTTCTTC. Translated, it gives CASGRGQAGNYIEQFF.

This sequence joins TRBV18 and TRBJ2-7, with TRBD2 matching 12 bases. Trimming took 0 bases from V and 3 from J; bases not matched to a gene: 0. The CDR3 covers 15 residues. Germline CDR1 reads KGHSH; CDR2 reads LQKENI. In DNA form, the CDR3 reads TGTGCCAGCTCACCACCGACTAGCGGGAGCTACGAGCAGTACTTC. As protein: CASSPPTSGSYEQYF.

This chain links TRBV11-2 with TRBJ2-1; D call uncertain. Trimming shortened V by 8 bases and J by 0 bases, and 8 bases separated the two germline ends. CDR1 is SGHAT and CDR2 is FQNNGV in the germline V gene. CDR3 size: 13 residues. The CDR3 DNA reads TGTGCCAGCGGCGGTAGCTCCTACAATGAGCAGTTCTTC. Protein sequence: CASGGSSYNEQFF.

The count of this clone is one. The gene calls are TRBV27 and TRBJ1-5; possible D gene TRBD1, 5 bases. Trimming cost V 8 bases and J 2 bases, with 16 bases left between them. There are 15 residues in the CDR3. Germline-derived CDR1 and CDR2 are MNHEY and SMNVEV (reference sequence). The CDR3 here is CASSPGVGGNQPQHF. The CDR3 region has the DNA TGTGCCAGCTCCCCGGGGGTGGGTGGCAATCAGCCCCAGCATTTT.